This entry lists 5 T cell receptor beta chains sequenced from one sample in a study of shared clonotypes between healthy human individuals (dated by TCRdb to 2018 to 2021). Library prep was done by the immunoSEQ multiplex PCR assay. TCRdb re-hosts the immuneACCESS table, in-frame sequences only. Its copies lack some clones; in the studies checked, an unresolved V gene accounts for under half of them, and the cause for the rest is not known. The sample table contains roughly 2,300,000 clones; only one count was recorded for 85% to 95% of them. The ten largest clones capture approximately 0.39% of the sample. Sequencing was done on a sample of naive CD4+ T cells from PBMCs. Explained via the paper, the cell subset or site label denotes: CD45RA+ positively selected. The receptors come from a man aged 18 to 29 in good health. Some clones in this sample may be carry-over from other donors' samples.

As for this clone: The same CDR3 also results from other DNA sequences found in this sample. V usage is TRBV18 and J usage is TRBJ2-1; D is unresolved. The CDR3 is 13 amino acids. V lost 2 bases, J lost 4 bases, and 6 bases lay in between. From germline, CDR1 is KGHSH and CDR2 LQKENI. CDR3 coding DNA: TGTGCCAGCTCACCAGACCTATACAATGAGCAGTTCTTC. The encoded protein is CASSPDLYNEQFF.

The chain employs TRBV4-2 and TRBJ2-3; 7 bases map to TRBD2. Looked up from germline, CDR1 is LGHNA and CDR2 is YNFKEQ. V lost 5 bases, J lost 2 bases, and 10 bases stayed unmatched. The CDR3 length is 16 residues. The CDR3 loop is CASSYSRLADTDTQYF. The DNA for the CDR3 is TGTGCCAGCAGCTATTCCCGGCTAGCGGACACAGATACGCAGTATTTT.

This clone was picked up a small number of times. V gene TRBV15 combines with J gene TRBJ1-2, with D possibly matching TRBD1 (5 bases). Germline assignment: CDR1 LNHNV and CDR2 YYDKDF (reference sequence). This CDR3 region has 12 residues. V was trimmed by 4 bases and J by 8 bases, leaving 11 bases between them. The CDR3 protein is CATSNQGYGYTF. As DNA, the CDR3 is TGTGCCACCAGCAACCAGGGTTACGGCTACACCTTC.

The CDR3 nucleotides read TGTGCCAGCAGCTCGACAGGGGACAATGAGCAGTTCTTC. This translates into CASSSTGDNEQFF. J is TRBJ2-1 and V is TRBV11-3; 8 bases align to TRBD1. The CDR3 has 13 amino acids. Germline V lookup: CDR1 SGHNT, CDR2 YENEEA. Losses at the gene ends were 4 bases for V and 5 bases for J; bases not matched to a gene: 1.

This rearrangement joins TRBV5-1 to TRBJ1-1; D is ambiguous. This CDR3 is built from 15 residues. Trimming took 6 bases from V and 3 from J, leaving 18 bases between them. The germline V gene has CDR1 SGHRS and CDR2 YFSETQ. The CDR3 reads CASTMAQTWDTEAFF. The CDR3 nucleotides are TGCGCCAGCACCATGGCACAGACCTGGGACACTGAAGCTTTCTTT.